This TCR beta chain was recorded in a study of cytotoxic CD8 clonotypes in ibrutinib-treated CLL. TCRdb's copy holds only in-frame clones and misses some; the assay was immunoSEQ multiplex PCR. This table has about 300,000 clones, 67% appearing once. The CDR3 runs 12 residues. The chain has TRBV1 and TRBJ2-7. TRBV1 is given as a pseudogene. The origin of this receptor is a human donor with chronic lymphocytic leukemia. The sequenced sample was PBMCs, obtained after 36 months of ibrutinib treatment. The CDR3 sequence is CTSSQNHYEQYF. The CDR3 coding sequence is TGCACCAGCAGCCAAAACCACTACGAGCAGTACTTC.